The 7 T cell receptor beta chains given below trace back to one sample, sequenced in a study of cytomegalovirus exposure and HLA in healthy donors. PCR involved 60 Vbeta and 13 Jbeta primers. Clones were sequenced by immunoSEQ multiplex PCR, and TCRdb holds only the in-frame ones, with some missing. The sample contains over 150,000 clones, approximately 88% of which appear only once. Sequences were obtained from PBMCs. Receptors originate from a woman in her twenties or thirties in good health and CMV-seronegative.

This clone appeared a few times. Other DNA sequences in the same sample also yield this CDR3. Here the CDR3 reads CASSQGQNYGYTF. The DNA of the CDR3 is TGTGCCAGCAGCCAAGGACAGAACTATGGCTACACCTTC. This sequence joins TRBV14 and TRBJ1-2; a possible D gene is TRBD1 (5 bases). The length of the CDR3 is 13 residues. The germline gives CDR1 SGHDN, CDR2 FVKESK. Trimming took off 1 base at V and 2 bases at J, with 5 bases between the two ends.

This clone was observed once. This rearrangement joins TRBV6-5 to TRBJ1-2; 7 nucleotides agree with TRBD1. Germline V gene data show CDR1 as MNHEY and CDR2 as SVGAGI. This CDR3 is built from 14 residues. V was clipped by 6 bases and J by 2 bases; unmatched bases: 6. The CDR3 reads CASRKTGANYGYTF. The DNA for the CDR3 is TGTGCCAGCAGAAAAACAGGGGCCAACTATGGCTACACCTTC.

The chain employs TRBV7-6 and TRBJ1-5, with D possibly TRBD1 on 5 matching bases. V was pared by 5 bases and J by 0 bases, with 11 bases between. CDR1 is SGHVS, CDR2 FNYEAQ, per germline. The length of the CDR3 is 15 residues. As DNA, the CDR3 is TGTGCCAGCAGCCCACAGGAGCATAGCAATCAGCCCCAGCATTTT. Translating gives CASSPQEHSNQPQHF.

This rearrangement joins TRBV5-4 to TRBJ2-1, with 9 bases lining up with TRBD2. The CDR3 consists of 15 residues. Germline assignment: CDR1 SGHNT and CDR2 YYREEE (reference sequence). The V gene end was trimmed by 3 bases and the J gene end by 0 bases; junction bases not matched to a gene: 1. CDR3 sequence reads: CASSYSGSSYNEQFF. The CDR3 DNA follows: TGTGCCAGCAGCTATAGCGGGAGCTCCTACAATGAGCAGTTCTTC.

The chain joins TRBV30 to TRBJ2-3, with D perhaps TRBD2 (5 bases). V was shortened by 3 bases and J by 4 bases, with 8 bases between the two germline ends. CDR1 and CDR2 from the germline V gene are GTSNPN and SVGIG (reference sequence). The CDR3 is 12 amino acids. The CDR3 DNA reads TGTGCCTGGAGGGGGAGAGCAGATACGCAGTATTTT. It is translated as CAWRGRADTQYF.

The chain couples TRBV5-6 to TRBJ1-5, with 7 bases matching TRBD1. The CDR3 is 16 amino acids. Germline loops: CDR1 SGHDT, CDR2 YYEEEE. The ends lost 4 bases at V and 4 bases at J; junction bases unmatched: 11. This chain's CDR3 is CASSLQAGGSNQPQHF. The CDR3 coding sequence is TGTGCCAGCAGCCTCCAGGCAGGGGGAAGTAATCAGCCCCAGCATTTT.

This chain links TRBV5-1 with TRBJ2-1; a weak D match, TRBD2 (6 bases). The germline V and J ends were trimmed by 0 bases and 5 bases, with 15 bases remaining between them. The CDR3 sequence is 16 residues long. Germline CDR1 and CDR2: SGHRS and YFSETQ. The CDR3 coding sequence is TGCGCCAGCAGCTTGGTTGCGGGGAGTGTCGACAATGAGCAGTTCTTC. Translation: CASSLVAGSVDNEQFF.